Below are 27 T cell receptor beta chains sequenced from a single sample in a study of blood T cell repertoires in COVID-19. Produced via immunoSEQ multiplex PCR; TCRdb's table is partial and in-frame only. The sample has fewer than 200,000 clones; 75% to 85% are singletons. Sequencing was done on a sample of peripheral blood. The receptors derive from an elderly woman with COVID-19, enrolled during active disease.

This clone was counted a single time. The chain couples TRBV7-2 to TRBJ2-1; 9 bases match TRBD2. The CDR3 contains 15 residues. Per the germline V gene, CDR1 is SGHTA and CDR2 is FQGNSA. The V and J ends lost 1 base and 3 bases, in that order; junction bases with no gene match: 1. CDR3 bases: TGTGCCAGCAGCTTAGGAGCGGGGGGCTACAATGAGCAGTTCTTC. Residues: CASSLGAGGYNEQFF.

The gene calls are TRBV5-1 and TRBJ1-1; no firm D call. The ends were cut back, 0 bases at V and 7 bases at J, with 10 bases in the middle. The CDR3 is 13 amino acids. The V gene's germline CDR1 is SGHRS and CDR2 YFSETQ. The CDR3 DNA reads as TGCGCCAGCAGCTTGGACCGTGGAGGTGAAGCTTTCTTT. The encoded protein is CASSLDRGGEAFF.

The chain links TRBV10-2 to TRBJ2-5; 13 bases agree with TRBD2. V dropped 6 bases and J dropped 3; count of bases not matched to a gene: 4. Germline CDR1 and CDR2: WSHSY and SAAADI. The CDR3 spans 15 residues. CDR3 region: CASRGLAGDKETQYF. The DNA for the CDR3 is TGCGCCAGCAGAGGACTAGCGGGGGACAAAGAGACCCAGTACTTC.

This rearrangement joins TRBV5-1 to TRBJ2-1, with TRBD2 as a possible D gene (5 bases). Trimming removed 4 bases at V and 3 bases at J, with 11 bases between. Germline-derived CDR1 and CDR2 are SGHRS and YFSETQ. The CDR3 contains 14 residues. This chain's CDR3 is CASSGGSGYNEQFF. CDR3 DNA: TGCGCCAGCAGCGGTGGGAGCGGCTACAATGAGCAGTTCTTC.

This clone has just a few counts. The V and J genes are TRBV28 and TRBJ2-7, with D possibly matching TRBD1 (6 bases). The V and J ends lost 3 bases and 1 base respectively, with 10 bases between them. CDR1 is MDHEN and CDR2 is SYDVKM in the germline V gene. CDR3 length: 14 amino acids. The CDR3 here is CASSLAGTSYEQYF. DNA for the CDR3: TGTGCCAGCAGTTTGGCAGGGACATCCTACGAGCAGTACTTC.

The V gene is TRBV29-1, the J gene TRBJ2-5; D remains ambiguous. The ends were cut back, 3 bases at V and 5 bases at J, with 7 bases in the middle. The CDR3 has 11 residues. Germline CDR1 SQVTM, CDR2 ANQGSEA. CDR3 nucleotides: TGCAGCGTTGAGGAGTGGGAGACCCAGTACTTC. This codes for CSVEEWETQYF.

The chain has TRBV7-3 and TRBJ2-7, with 8 bases lining up with TRBD1. The CDR3 length is 13 residues. Per germline, CDR1 SGHTA and CDR2 FQGTGA. V was pared by 5 bases and J by 6 bases, with 6 bases of the junction left unmatched. The CDR3 protein is CASSRTGLGEQYF. CDR3 nucleotide sequence: TGTGCCAGCAGCCGGACAGGGCTCGGCGAGCAGTACTTC.

The chain combines TRBV19 with TRBJ2-2, with D hard to call. Germline loops: CDR1 LNHDA, CDR2 SQIVND (reference sequence). V was shortened by 3 bases and J by 5 bases, with 22 bases between the two germline ends. The length of the CDR3 is 18 residues. In nucleotides, the CDR3 is TGTGCCAGTAGTATTGGTAGCTTCCGACTGGCCGGGACCGGGGAGCTGTTTTTT. Amino acids: CASSIGSFRLAGTGELFF.

This rearrangement joins TRBV5-1 to TRBJ1-2; no reliable D call. The CDR3 consists of 13 residues. Trimming left V 4 bases short and J 3 bases short, with 10 bases between. Per the germline V gene, CDR1 is SGHRS and CDR2 is YFSETQ. The CDR3 region has the DNA TGCGCCAGCAGCAGCGGCCCCGACTATGGCTACACCTTC. This gives the protein CASSSGPDYGYTF.

The chain couples TRBV6-5 to TRBJ1-2; D call uncertain. The CDR3 sequence is 12 residues long. Trimming took off 4 bases at V and 5 bases at J, with 8 bases between the two ends. From germline, CDR1 is MNHEY and CDR2 SVGAGI. CDR3: CASSFEGYGYTF. CDR3 sequence (DNA): TGTGCCAGCAGTTTCGAGGGTTATGGCTACACCTTC.

This clone was recorded a few times. This sequence joins TRBV27 and TRBJ1-5, with D maybe TRBD1 (6 bases). V was clipped by 6 bases and J by 9 bases, with 15 bases between them. CDR3 length: 13 residues. Germline V gene sequence: CDR1 MNHEY, CDR2 SMNVEV (reference sequence). CDR3 amino acids: CASSQEGGLPQHF. In nucleotides, the CDR3 is TGTGCCAGCAGCCAAGAGGGGGGGCTGCCCCAGCATTTT.

The gene calls are TRBV19 and TRBJ2-2, with 8 nucleotides matching TRBD1. J gave up 4 bases and V 8 bases, and 3 bases lay outside the gene matches. Germline CDR1 reads LNHDA; CDR2 reads SQIVND (reference sequence). This CDR3 comprises 13 residues. DNA of the CDR3: TGTGCCAGTGCGACAGGGGTCACCGGGGAGCTGTTTTTT. It translates to CASATGVTGELFF.

The chain has TRBV10-3 and TRBJ1-2, with TRBD1 matching over 7 bases. The CDR3 contains 11 residues. Germline V CDR1 and CDR2: ENHRY, SYGVKD. The ends lost 10 bases at V and 5 bases at J; junction bases unmatched: 4. CDR3 sequence reads: CATGQSYGYTF. CDR3 coding DNA: TGTGCCACGGGACAGAGTTATGGCTACACCTTC.

The gene calls are TRBV7-9 and TRBJ1-1; unclear D gene. The V and J ends lost 5 bases and 2 bases respectively, with 12 bases between them. The CDR3 loop spans 14 amino acids. Germline V gene sequence: CDR1 SEHNR, CDR2 FQNEAQ (reference sequence). The CDR3 here is CASSLAASNTEAFF. In nucleotides, the CDR3 is TGTGCCAGCAGCCTGGCCGCCTCAAACACTGAAGCTTTCTTT.

This chain uses TRBV23-1 with TRBJ2-1; TRBD2 might be the D (5 bases). TRBV23-1 is reported as an ORF; its role is uncertain. This CDR3 comprises 13 residues. Trimming took 3 bases from V and 8 from J, leaving 11 bases between them. This chain's CDR3 is CASSHLREDEQFF. The DNA for the CDR3 is TGCGCCAGCAGTCATTTACGGGAAGATGAGCAGTTCTTC.

V and J are TRBV2 and TRBJ1-5; possible D gene TRBD1, 5 bases. V gave up 4 bases and J gave up 9 bases, with 10 bases separating them. This CDR3 is built from 12 residues. Germline V CDR1 and CDR2: SNHLY, FYNNEI. The CDR3 sequence: CASSGTDRPQHF. The CDR3 DNA is TGTGCCAGCAGTGGTACCGACAGGCCCCAGCATTTT.

V and J are TRBV7-6 and TRBJ2-3; D is undetermined. V was clipped by 5 bases and J by 1 base, with 16 bases between them. Germline CDR1 and CDR2: SGHVS and FNYEAQ. The CDR3 consists of 16 residues. CDR3 amino acids: CASSPFGSRGTDTQYF. The CDR3 region has the DNA TGTGCCAGCAGCCCTTTCGGCAGTCGGGGCACAGATACGCAGTATTTT.

The chain has TRBV27 and TRBJ1-5, with 9 bases identical to TRBD1. CDR1 MNHEY and CDR2 SMNVEV come from the germline V gene (reference sequence). The CDR3 spans 15 residues. The J segment lost 4 bases and the V segment lost 3 bases, leaving 4 bases of the junction unmatched. The CDR3 region is CASSFTGGGNQPQHF. DNA for the CDR3: TGTGCCAGCAGTTTCACAGGGGGCGGTAATCAGCCCCAGCATTTT.

This chain joins TRBV6-6 and TRBJ2-1; 8 nucleotides agree with TRBD2. Germline loops: CDR1 MNHNY, CDR2 SVGAGI (reference sequence). The CDR3 covers 16 residues. The V segment lost 6 bases and the J segment 4 bases; nucleotides outside the gene matches: 11. CDR3 sequence (DNA): TGTGCCAGCAGGCAGAGGCGGGGGGACATTTACAATGAGCAGTTCTTC. Its protein product is CASRQRRGDIYNEQFF.

This clone was seen once. This chain uses TRBV28 with TRBJ2-1; D not resolved. This CDR3 is 16 amino acids long. Germline V lookup: CDR1 MDHEN, CDR2 SYDVKM. V was pared by 2 bases and J by 4 bases, with 15 bases between. In DNA, the CDR3 is TGTGCCAGCAGTTTAGGGCCCTTTCTACCTTACAATGAGCAGTTCTTC. Protein product: CASSLGPFLPYNEQFF.

The V call is TRBV7-2, the J call TRBJ1-1; D might be TRBD1 (5 bases). Trimming took 1 base from V and 4 from J, leaving 10 bases between them. Germline V gives CDR1 SGHTA, CDR2 FQGNSA. The length of the CDR3 is 14 residues. DNA for the CDR3: TGTGCCAGCAGCTTAGGGGGGGGGAGCACTGAAGCTTTCTTT. Translated, it gives CASSLGGGSTEAFF.

The chain is built from TRBV5-6 and TRBJ1-2, with D possibly matching TRBD1 (5 bases). CDR1 and CDR2 from the germline V gene are SGHDT and YYEEEE. This CDR3 has 18 amino acids. V was pared by 0 bases and J by 0 bases, with 18 bases between. In DNA form, the CDR3 reads TGTGCCAGCAGCTTGGGCCCTCTTCACAGGACCGCTAACTATGGCTACACCTTC. It specifies CASSLGPLHRTANYGYTF.

The chain is built from TRBV10-3 and TRBJ1-5, with D possibly matching TRBD1 (6 bases). The CDR3 totals 15 residues. V lost 0 bases, J lost 4 bases, and 10 bases lay in between. Germline CDR1 is ENHRY and CDR2 is SYGVKD. CDR3: CAISESTGFNQPQHF. CDR3 nucleotide sequence: TGTGCCATCAGTGAGTCGACAGGCTTTAATCAGCCCCAGCATTTT.

The V gene is TRBV18, the J gene TRBJ2-1, with 9 positions matching TRBD1. The CDR3 spans 17 residues. The germline V gene has CDR1 KGHSH and CDR2 LQKENI. V was clipped by 2 bases and J by 6 bases; unmatched bases: 11. For the CDR3, the DNA is TGTGCCAGCTCACCAGGACAGGGGATTGGTAGCGTCAATGAGCAGTTCTTC. Translating it yields CASSPGQGIGSVNEQFF.

The genes are TRBV7-9 and TRBJ2-6; perhaps TRBD2 as D (6 bases). Germline V lookup: CDR1 SEHNR, CDR2 FQNEAQ (reference sequence). The CDR3 runs 15 residues. V was trimmed by 5 bases and J by 4 bases, leaving 12 bases between them. CDR3 sequence (DNA): TGTGCCAGCAGCCCGCCGGGAGCGGGGGCCAACGTCCTGACTTTC. Protein sequence: CASSPPGAGANVLTF.

This chain links TRBV7-9 with TRBJ2-6; TRBD2 matches 7 bases. The length of the CDR3 is 17 residues. V shed 5 bases and J 1 base; nucleotides not matched to a gene: 8. Per the germline V gene, CDR1 is SEHNR and CDR2 is FQNEAQ (reference sequence). In nucleotides, the CDR3 is TGTGCCAGCAGCATACCCGACGGGGGGTCTGGGGCCAACGTCCTGACTTTC. As protein: CASSIPDGGSGANVLTF.

This clone was seen a single time. This rearrangement joins TRBV14 to TRBJ2-7; 7 bases match TRBD2. After removal of 2 bases from V and 6 bases from J, the junction contained 7 bases not matched to a gene. Germline V gene lookup returns CDR1 SGHDN and CDR2 FVKESK. The CDR3 contains 14 residues. CDR3 nucleotides: TGTGCCAGCAGCCAAAACCGGGACTACTCCGAGCAGTACTTC. Encoded protein: CASSQNRDYSEQYF.